The 13 T cell receptor beta chains given below trace back to one sample, sequenced in a study of T cells in Graves' hyperthyroidism and ophthalmopathy. What was amplified from RNA transcripts were TCR beta CDR3 regions. The HTBI primer set drove a first-round RT-PCR of the TCR CDR3. In TCRdb, the multiplex PCR reads were re-called with MiXCR into one record per CDR3 protein. The sample consists of 300,000 to 400,000 distinct CDR3 sequences, roughly 20% of them appearing once. Sequenced input: blood. These receptors originate from a man aged 18 to 29 with Graves' ophthalmopathy.

This clonotype was observed a handful of times. The chain is built from TRBV27 and TRBJ1-1; TRBD1 agrees at 8 bases. The germline V gene has CDR1 MNHEY and CDR2 SMNVEV (reference sequence). The junction had 11 bases not matched to a gene; V was cut back by 6 bases and J by 5 bases. This CDR3 spans 15 amino acids. In nucleotides, the CDR3 is TGTGCCAGCAGGGTGGGAGGGACAGGAGTGACTGAAGCTTTCTTT. Translating it yields CASRVGGTGVTEAFF.

This clonotype was seen a handful of times. The chain couples TRBV11-2 to TRBJ2-7; no definite D call. The germline gives CDR1 SGHAT, CDR2 FQNNGV. Trimming took off 5 bases at V and 6 bases at J, with 14 bases between the two ends. The CDR3 runs to 13 residues. The CDR3 DNA reads TGTGCCAGCAGCGCCCCGGAAAGGACCGAGCAGTACTTC. This encodes CASSAPERTEQYF.

The chain joins TRBV12-3 or TRBV12-4 to TRBJ2-2; D gene unclear. This CDR3 comprises 13 residues. With 5 bases removed from V and 0 bases from J, the gap between germline ends came to 4 bases. CDR3 region: CASSHSNTGELFF. The CDR3 DNA follows: TGTGCCAGCAGTCACTCGAACACCGGGGAGCTGTTTTTT.

The sample holds a few counts of this clonotype. V is TRBV6-1 and J is TRBJ1-2; 11 bases agree with TRBD1. The germline V gene encodes CDR1 MNHNS and CDR2 SASEGT. This CDR3 contains 14 residues. With V trimmed by 5 bases and J by 5 bases, 4 bases remained unmatched. The CDR3 coding sequence is TGTGCCAGCAGTTTTGGACAGGGGGCGTATGGCTACACCTTC. Translation gives CASSFGQGAYGYTF.

This clonotype was detected many times. Relative to the germline gene, one junction end is altered; a read error may explain this. This chain links TRBV5-1 with TRBJ2-7, with 8 bases that match TRBD1. The CDR3 runs to 13 residues. Germline CDR1 and CDR2: SGHRS and YFSETQ. Written as DNA, the CDR3 is TGTGCCAGCAGCCTCGGACAGGGCGGCGAGCAGTACTTC. This translates into CASSLGQGGEQYF.

This clonotype was observed at least ten times. J is TRBJ1-1 and V is TRBV20-1; tentatively, D is TRBD1 (5 bases). Germline V gives CDR1 DFQATT, CDR2 SNEGSKA (reference sequence). This CDR3 region has 11 residues. The CDR3 reads CRPGEITEAFF. Written as DNA, the CDR3 is TGCAGGCCGGGGGAGATCACTGAAGCTTTCTTT.

This clonotype occurred a few times. The gene calls are TRBV11-3 and TRBJ2-2, with a weak D call TRBD2 (6 bases). This CDR3 region has 13 residues. Germline-derived CDR1 and CDR2 are SGHNT and YENEEA. Between the trimmed V and J ends, which lost 4 bases and 5 bases, there was a span of 8 bases. CDR3 coding DNA: TGTGCCAGCAGCTGGGGGACTACCGGGGAGCTGTTTTTT. This translates into CASSWGTTGELFF.

The genes are TRBV10-1 and TRBJ1-1; D may be TRBD1 (6 bases). V gave up 5 bases and J gave up 0 bases, with 16 bases separating them. The CDR3 has 16 amino acids. Germline V gives CDR1 WNHNN, CDR2 SYGVQD (reference sequence). The chain's CDR3 is CASSPGGAELNTEAFF. The DNA of the CDR3 is TGCGCCAGCAGTCCCGGGGGGGCAGAGCTGAACACTGAAGCTTTCTTT.

In its sample, this clonotype was seen a few times. The chain carries TRBV4-1 and TRBJ2-1; D ambiguous. The V gene lost 0 bases and the J gene lost 8 bases, with 5 bases spanning the gap. Germline assignment: CDR1 MGHRA and CDR2 YSYEKL. The CDR3 runs to 12 residues. In DNA, the CDR3 is TGCGCCAGCAGCCAAGAATTCGATGAGCAGTTCTTC. Its protein is CASSQEFDEQFF.

This clonotype was picked up many times. The rearrangement uses TRBV7-3 and TRBJ1-1, with TRBD1 as a possible D gene (6 bases). V was shortened by 5 bases and J by 0 bases, with 13 bases between the two germline ends. The length of the CDR3 is 15 residues. CDR1 and CDR2 from the germline V gene are SGHTA and FQGTGA. The DNA for the CDR3 is TGTGCCAGCAGCCCTCTGGGGGGCGTGAACACTGAAGCTTTCTTT. Translation gives CASSPLGGVNTEAFF.

This clonotype was counted ten times or more. This rearrangement joins TRBV3-1 to TRBJ1-1; the match to TRBD1 covers 9 bases. The V gene's germline CDR1 is LGHDT and CDR2 YNNKEL (reference sequence). There are 14 residues in the CDR3. The V and J ends lost 4 bases and 10 bases, in that order; junction bases with no gene match: 10. CDR3 sequence (DNA): TGTGCCAGCAGCCGAGGGACGGGACAGGGAGGAGCTTTCTTT. This codes for CASSRGTGQGGAFF.

This clonotype has at least ten counts. CDR3 protein: CASSLDGTDYQPQHF. The CDR3 nucleotides read TGTGCCAGCAGCTTAGACGGGACGGATTATCAGCCCCAGCATTTT. The genes are TRBV7-8 and TRBJ1-5, with D perhaps TRBD1 (5 bases). Trimming shortened V by 1 base and J by 5 bases, and 12 bases separated the two germline ends. This CDR3 is 15 amino acids long. CDR1 and CDR2 (germline): SGHVS, FQNEAQ.

This clonotype was observed at least ten times. The chain carries TRBV12-3 or TRBV12-4 and TRBJ1-2; 9 nucleotides align to TRBD1. V was pared by 6 bases and J by 4 bases, with 12 bases of the junction left unmatched. The CDR3 loop spans 16 amino acids. In nucleotides, the CDR3 is TGTGCCAGCAGCCCTTCCCCGGGACAGGGCCCCTATGGCTACACCTTC. Its translation is CASSPSPGQGPYGYTF.